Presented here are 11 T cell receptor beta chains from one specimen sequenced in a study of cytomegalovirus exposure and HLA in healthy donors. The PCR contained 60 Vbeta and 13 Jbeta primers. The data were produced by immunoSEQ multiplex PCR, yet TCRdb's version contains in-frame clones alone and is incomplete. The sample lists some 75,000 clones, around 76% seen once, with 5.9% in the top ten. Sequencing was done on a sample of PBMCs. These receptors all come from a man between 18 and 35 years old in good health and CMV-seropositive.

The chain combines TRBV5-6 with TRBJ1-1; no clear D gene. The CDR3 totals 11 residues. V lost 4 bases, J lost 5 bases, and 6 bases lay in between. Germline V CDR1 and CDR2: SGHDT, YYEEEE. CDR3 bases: TGTGCCAGCAGCCTTTTTACTGAAGCTTTCTTT. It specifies CASSLFTEAFF.

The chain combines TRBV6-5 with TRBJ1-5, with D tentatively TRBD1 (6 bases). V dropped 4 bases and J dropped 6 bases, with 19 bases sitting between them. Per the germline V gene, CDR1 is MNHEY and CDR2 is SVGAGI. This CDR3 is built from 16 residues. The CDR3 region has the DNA TGTGCCAGCAGTTTATCTCCGGGGGGCTCGGGTCAGCCCCAGCATTTT. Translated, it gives CASSLSPGGSGQPQHF.

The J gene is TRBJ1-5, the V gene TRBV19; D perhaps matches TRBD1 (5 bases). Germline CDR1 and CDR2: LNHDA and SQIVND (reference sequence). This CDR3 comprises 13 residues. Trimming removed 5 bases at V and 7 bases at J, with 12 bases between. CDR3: CASSYTGDQPQHF. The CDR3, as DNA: TGTGCCAGTAGTTATACAGGAGACCAGCCCCAGCATTTT.

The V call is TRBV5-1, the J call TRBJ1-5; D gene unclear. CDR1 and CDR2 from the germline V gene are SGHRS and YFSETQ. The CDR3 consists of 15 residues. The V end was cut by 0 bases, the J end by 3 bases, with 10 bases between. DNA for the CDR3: TGCGCCAGCAGCTTGGCCGGGTCGGCCAATCAGCCCCAGCATTTT. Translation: CASSLAGSANQPQHF.

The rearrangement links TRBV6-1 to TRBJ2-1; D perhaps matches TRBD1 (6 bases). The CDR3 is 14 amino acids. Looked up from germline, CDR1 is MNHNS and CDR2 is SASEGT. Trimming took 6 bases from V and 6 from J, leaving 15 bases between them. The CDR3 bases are TGTGCCAGCAGGCGAAAGGACAGCTCCAATGAGCAGTTCTTC. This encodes CASRRKDSSNEQFF.

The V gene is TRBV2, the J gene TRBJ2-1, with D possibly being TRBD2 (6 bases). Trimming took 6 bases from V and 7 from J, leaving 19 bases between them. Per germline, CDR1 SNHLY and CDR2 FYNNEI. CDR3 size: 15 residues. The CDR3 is CASSVLATTRNEQFF. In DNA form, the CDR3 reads TGTGCCAGCAGCGTACTAGCCACGACGAGGAATGAGCAGTTCTTC.

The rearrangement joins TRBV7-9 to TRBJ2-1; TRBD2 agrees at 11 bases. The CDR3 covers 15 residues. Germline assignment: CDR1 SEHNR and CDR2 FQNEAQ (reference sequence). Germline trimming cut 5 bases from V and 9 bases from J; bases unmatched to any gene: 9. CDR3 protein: CASSRKLAGEGEQFF. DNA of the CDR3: TGTGCCAGCAGCCGGAAACTAGCGGGAGAGGGTGAGCAGTTCTTC.

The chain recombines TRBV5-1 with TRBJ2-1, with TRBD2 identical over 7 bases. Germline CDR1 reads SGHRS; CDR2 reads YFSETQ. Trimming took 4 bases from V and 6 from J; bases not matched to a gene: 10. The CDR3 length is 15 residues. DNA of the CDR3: TGCGCCAGCAGCCTCGGACTAGATCCTTCCAATGAGCAGTTCTTC. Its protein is CASSLGLDPSNEQFF.

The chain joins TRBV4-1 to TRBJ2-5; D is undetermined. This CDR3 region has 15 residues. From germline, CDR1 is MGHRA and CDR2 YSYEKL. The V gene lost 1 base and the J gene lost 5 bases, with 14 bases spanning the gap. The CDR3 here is CASSQGVSGGETQYF. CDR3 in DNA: TGCGCCAGCAGCCAAGGGGTATCAGGTGGGGAGACCCAGTACTTC.

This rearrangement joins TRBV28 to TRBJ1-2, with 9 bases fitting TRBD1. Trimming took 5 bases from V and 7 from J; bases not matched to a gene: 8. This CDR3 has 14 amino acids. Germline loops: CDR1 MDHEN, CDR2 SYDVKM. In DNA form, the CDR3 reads TGTGCCAGCAGTCCGTTACAGGGGGCAAGTGGCTACACCTTC. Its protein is CASSPLQGASGYTF.

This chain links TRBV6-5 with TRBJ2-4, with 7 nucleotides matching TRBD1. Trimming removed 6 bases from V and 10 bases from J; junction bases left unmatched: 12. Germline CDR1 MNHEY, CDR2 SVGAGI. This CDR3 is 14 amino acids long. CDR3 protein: CASSPGQARGIQYF. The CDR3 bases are TGTGCCAGCAGCCCTGGACAGGCAAGAGGGATTCAGTACTTC.